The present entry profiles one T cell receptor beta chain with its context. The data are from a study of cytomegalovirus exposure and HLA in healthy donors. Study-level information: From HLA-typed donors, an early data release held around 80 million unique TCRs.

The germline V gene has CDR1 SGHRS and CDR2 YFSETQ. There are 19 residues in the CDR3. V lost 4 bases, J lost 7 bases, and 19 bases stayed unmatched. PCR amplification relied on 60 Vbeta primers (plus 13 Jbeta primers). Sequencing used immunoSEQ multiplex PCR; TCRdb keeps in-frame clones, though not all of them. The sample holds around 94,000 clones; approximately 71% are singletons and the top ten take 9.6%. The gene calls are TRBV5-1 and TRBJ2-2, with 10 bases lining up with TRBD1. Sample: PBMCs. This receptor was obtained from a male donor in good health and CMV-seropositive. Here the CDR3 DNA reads TGCGCCAGCAGCCCCGGACAGGGGGTGTTATCTGCGACTTACGGGGAGCTGTTTTTT. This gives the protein CASSPGQGVLSATYGELFF.